This section outlines one T cell receptor (beta chain) sequence together with its context. What it binds is not known. The data were obtained in a study of cytomegalovirus exposure and HLA in healthy donors. General study points: Most TCR sequences proved rare, with some public TCRs found in many donors. Among TCR beta chains, those listed as cytomegalovirus-associated numbered around 180. It was shown in a later analysis that HLA-associated TCR beta chains were more clonally expanded than other, equally common chains. Within an earlier analysis, most TCR beta V segments proved productive either about 87% or about 30% of the time.

The ends lost 3 bases at V and 4 bases at J; junction bases unmatched: 6. CDR1 and CDR2 from the germline V gene are MNHEY and SMNVEV (reference sequence). The CDR3 is 15 residues long. With 60 Vbeta and 13 Jbeta primers, the PCR was carried out. TCRdb keeps only in-frame clones here, not all; method: immunoSEQ multiplex PCR. This sample has around 190,000 clones, with 85% to 90% found just once. The sequenced material came from PBMCs. V and J are TRBV27 and TRBJ1-5, with 7 bases matching TRBD1. This clonotype originated in a woman younger than 30 in good health and CMV-seronegative. CDR3 sequence: CASSFAGTENQPQHF. CDR3 bases: TGTGCCAGCAGTTTCGCCGGGACAGAAAATCAGCCCCAGCATTTT.